This T cell receptor (beta chain) was sequenced in a study of cytomegalovirus exposure and HLA in healthy donors. At the level of the study: In terms of ancestry, the Caucasian-associated cluster contained 81% of the roughly 400 genotyped donors. Study-wide results and limits: HLA alleles showed associations with some 17,000 TCR beta sequences in a later analysis, at a 0.05 false discovery rate. Some TCR beta chains (roughly 160 of them) were listed as cytomegalovirus-associated. In a later analysis, HLA-associated beta chains showed higher expansion and lower generation probabilities than comparable chains.

Germline V gene data show CDR1 as GTSNPN and CDR2 as SVGIG (reference sequence). The CDR3 consists of 16 residues. J was trimmed by 6 bases and V by 0 bases; bases with no gene match: 6. Worth noting for this clone: Its target is not known.

PCR primers comprised 60 Vbeta and 13 Jbeta primers. Only in-frame clones appear in the TCRdb table, and some are missing; sequencing was by immunoSEQ multiplex PCR. The table for this sample gives about 160,000 clones. The sequence derives from a man between 25 and 39 years old in good health and CMV-seronegative. Sequenced sample: PBMCs. The chain carries TRBV30 and TRBJ2-2, with TRBD1 identical over 11 bases. CDR3 nucleotide sequence: TGTGCCTGGAGTGTACAGGGACAGGGGGTGGCCGGGGAGCTGTTTTTT. Amino acids: CAWSVQGQGVAGELFF.